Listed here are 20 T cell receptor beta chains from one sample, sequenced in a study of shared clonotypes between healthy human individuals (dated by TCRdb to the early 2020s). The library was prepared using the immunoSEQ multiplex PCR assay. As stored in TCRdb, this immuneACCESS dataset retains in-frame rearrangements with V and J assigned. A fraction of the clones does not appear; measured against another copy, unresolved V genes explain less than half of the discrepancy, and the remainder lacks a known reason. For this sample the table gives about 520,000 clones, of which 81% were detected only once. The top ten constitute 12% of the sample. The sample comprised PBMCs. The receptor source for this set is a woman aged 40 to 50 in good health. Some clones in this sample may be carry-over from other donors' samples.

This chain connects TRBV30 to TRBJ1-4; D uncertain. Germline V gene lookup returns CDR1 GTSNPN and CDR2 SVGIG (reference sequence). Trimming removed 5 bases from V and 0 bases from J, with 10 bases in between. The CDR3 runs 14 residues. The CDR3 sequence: CAWGPGSTNEKLFF. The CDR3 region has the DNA TGTGCCTGGGGACCCGGCTCAACTAATGAAAAACTGTTTTTT. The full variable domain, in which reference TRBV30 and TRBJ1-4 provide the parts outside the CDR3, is SQTIHQWPATLVQPVGSPLSLECTVEGTSNPNLYWYRQAAGRGLQLLFYSVGIGQISSEVPQNLSASRPQDRQFILSSKKLLLSDSGFYLCAWGPGSTNEKLFFGSGTQLSVL.

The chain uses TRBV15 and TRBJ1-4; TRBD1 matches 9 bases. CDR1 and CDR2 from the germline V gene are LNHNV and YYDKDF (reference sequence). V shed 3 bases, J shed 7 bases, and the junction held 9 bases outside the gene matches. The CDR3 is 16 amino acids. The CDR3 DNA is TGTGCCACCAGCAGGAAACCGGGACAGGGAGTTGAAAAACTGTTTTTT. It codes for CATSRKPGQGVEKLFF.

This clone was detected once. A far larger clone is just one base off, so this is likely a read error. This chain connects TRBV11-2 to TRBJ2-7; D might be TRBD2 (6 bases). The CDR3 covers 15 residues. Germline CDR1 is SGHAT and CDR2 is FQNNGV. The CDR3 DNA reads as TGTGCCGGCAGCTTAGCGCTCGGGAGTGGCTACGAGCAGTACTTC. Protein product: CAGSLALGSGYEQYF.

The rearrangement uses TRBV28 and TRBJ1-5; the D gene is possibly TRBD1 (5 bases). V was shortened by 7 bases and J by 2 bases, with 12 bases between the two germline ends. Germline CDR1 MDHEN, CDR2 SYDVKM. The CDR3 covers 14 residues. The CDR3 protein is CASTGNLGNQPQHF. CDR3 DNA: TGTGCCAGCACAGGGAATCTCGGCAATCAGCCCCAGCATTTT.

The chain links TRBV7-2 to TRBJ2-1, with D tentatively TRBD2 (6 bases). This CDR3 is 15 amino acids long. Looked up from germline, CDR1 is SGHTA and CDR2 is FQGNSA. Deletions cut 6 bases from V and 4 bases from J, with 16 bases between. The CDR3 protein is CASRLGASAYNEQFF. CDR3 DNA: TGTGCCAGCAGACTCGGGGCTAGCGCTTACAATGAGCAGTTCTTC.

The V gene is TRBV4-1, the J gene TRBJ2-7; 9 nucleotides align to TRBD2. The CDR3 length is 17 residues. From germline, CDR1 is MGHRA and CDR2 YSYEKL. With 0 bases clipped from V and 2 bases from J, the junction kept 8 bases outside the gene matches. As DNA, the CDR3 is TGCGCCAGCAGCCAAGAAGTAATGACTAGCGGCACCTACGAGCAGTACTTC. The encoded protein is CASSQEVMTSGTYEQYF.

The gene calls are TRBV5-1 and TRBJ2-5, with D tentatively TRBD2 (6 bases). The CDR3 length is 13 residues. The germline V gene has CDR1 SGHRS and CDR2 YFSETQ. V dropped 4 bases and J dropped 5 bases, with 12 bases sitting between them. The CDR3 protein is CASSQNLAETQYF. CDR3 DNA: TGCGCCAGCAGCCAAAACCTAGCGGAGACCCAGTACTTC.

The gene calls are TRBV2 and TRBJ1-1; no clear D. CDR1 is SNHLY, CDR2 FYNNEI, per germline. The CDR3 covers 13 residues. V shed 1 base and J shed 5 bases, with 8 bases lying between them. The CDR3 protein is CASSEESETEAFF. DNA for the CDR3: TGTGCCAGCAGTGAAGAGTCGGAGACTGAAGCTTTCTTT. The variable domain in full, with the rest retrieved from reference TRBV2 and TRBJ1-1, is EPEVTQTPSHQVTQMGQEVILRCVPISNHLYFYWYRQILGQKVEFLVSFYNNEISEKSEIFDDQFSVERPDGSNFTLKIRSTKLEDSAMYFCASSEESETEAFFGQGTRLTVV.

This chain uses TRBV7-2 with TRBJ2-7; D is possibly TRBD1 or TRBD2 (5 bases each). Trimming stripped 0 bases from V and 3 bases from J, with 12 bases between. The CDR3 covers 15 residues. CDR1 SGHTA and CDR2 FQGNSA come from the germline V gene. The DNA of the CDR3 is TGTGCCAGCAGCTTAGCCGGGACGAGTTACTACGAGCAGTACTTC. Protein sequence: CASSLAGTSYYEQYF.

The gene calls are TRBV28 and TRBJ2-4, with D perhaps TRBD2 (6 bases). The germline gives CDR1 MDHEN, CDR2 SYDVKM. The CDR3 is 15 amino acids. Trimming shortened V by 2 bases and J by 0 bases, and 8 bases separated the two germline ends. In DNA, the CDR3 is TGTGCCAGCAGTTTAAGCGGGCTAGCCAAAAACATTCAGTACTTC. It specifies CASSLSGLAKNIQYF.

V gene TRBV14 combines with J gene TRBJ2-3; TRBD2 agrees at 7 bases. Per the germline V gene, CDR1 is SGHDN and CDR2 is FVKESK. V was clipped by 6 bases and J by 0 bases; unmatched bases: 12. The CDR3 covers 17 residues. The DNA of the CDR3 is TGTGCCAGCAGAACACATGCGCGGGGGACTAGCACAGATACGCAGTATTTT. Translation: CASRTHARGTSTDTQYF.

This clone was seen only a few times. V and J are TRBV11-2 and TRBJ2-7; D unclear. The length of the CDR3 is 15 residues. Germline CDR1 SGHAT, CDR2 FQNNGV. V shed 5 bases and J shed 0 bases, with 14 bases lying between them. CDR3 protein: CASSLGPMSSYEQYF. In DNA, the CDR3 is TGTGCCAGCAGCCTAGGACCTATGAGCTCCTACGAGCAGTACTTC.

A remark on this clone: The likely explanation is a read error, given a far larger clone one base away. The CDR3 loop is CASSDTHQPQYF. The CDR3 coding sequence is TGTGCCAGCAGTGATACTCATCAGCCCCAGTATTTT. The chain uses TRBV28 and TRBJ1-5; D unresolved. The DNA end is a closer match to TRBJ2-3, so the J assignment may be wrong. Germline-derived CDR1 and CDR2 are MDHEN and SYDVKM. There are 12 residues in the CDR3.

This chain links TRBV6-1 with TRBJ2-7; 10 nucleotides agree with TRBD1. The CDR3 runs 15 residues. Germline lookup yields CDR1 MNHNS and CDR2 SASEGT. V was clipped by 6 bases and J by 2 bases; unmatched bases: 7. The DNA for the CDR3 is TGTGCCAGCAGGACGGACAGGGGGGCTACCTACGAGCAGTACTTC. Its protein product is CASRTDRGATYEQYF.

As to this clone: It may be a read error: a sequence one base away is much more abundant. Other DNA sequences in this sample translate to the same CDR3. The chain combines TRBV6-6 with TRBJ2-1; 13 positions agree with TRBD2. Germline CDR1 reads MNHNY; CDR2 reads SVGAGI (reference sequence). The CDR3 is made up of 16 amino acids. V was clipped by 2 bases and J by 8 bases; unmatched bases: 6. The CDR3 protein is CASSYPTSGRAYEQFF. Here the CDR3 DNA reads TGTGCCAGCAGTTACCCAACTAGCGGGAGGGCCTATGAGCAGTTCTTC.

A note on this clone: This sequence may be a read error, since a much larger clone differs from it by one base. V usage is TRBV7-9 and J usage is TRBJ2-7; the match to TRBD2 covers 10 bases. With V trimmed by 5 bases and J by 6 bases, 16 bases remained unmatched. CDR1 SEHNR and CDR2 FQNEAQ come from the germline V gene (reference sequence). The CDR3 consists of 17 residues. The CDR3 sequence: CASSPISGLAKGGEQYF. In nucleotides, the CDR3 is TGTGCCAGCAGCCCCATATCGGGACTAGCGAAGGGTGGCGAGCAGTACTTC.

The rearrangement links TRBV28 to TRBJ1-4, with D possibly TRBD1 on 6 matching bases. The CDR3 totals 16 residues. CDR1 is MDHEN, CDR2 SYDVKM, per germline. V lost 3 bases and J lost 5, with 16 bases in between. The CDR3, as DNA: TGTGCCAGCAGTTTTGGGGCAGGGGAACCGAATGAAAAACTGTTTTTT. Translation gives CASSFGAGEPNEKLFF.

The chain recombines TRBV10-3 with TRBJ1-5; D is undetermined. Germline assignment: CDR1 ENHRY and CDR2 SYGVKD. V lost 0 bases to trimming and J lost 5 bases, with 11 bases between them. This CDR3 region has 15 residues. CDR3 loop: CAISESLTAYQPQHF. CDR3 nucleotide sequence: TGTGCCATCAGTGAGTCGTTAACGGCTTATCAGCCCCAGCATTTT.

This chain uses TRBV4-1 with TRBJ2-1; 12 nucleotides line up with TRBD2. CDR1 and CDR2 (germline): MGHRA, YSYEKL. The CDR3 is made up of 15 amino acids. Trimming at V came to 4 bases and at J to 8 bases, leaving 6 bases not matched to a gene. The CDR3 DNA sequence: TGCGCCAGCAGCCCCGGACTAGCGGGACTTCATGAGCAGTTCTTC. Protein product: CASSPGLAGLHEQFF.

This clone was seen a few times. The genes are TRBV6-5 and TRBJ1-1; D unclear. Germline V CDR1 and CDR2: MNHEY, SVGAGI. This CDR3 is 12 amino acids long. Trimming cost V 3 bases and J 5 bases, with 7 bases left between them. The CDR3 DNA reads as TGTGCCAGCAGTTATAGGTGGACTGAAGCTTTCTTT. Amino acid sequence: CASSYRWTEAFF.